This TCR beta chain was sequenced during a study of T cells after yellow fever vaccination. TCRdb redid the calling of the 5' RACE reads with MiXCR, one entry per CDR3 protein. The profile shows 200,000 to 300,000 distinct CDR3 sequences, around 6.7% of them singletons. This clonotype was counted ten times or more. Germline and junction disagree at one end, which may indicate a read error. The material was CD4+ T cells sorted from PBMCs, obtained on the day of the yellow fever booster vaccination. The receptor comes from a man aged 25 to 45 who received the YFV17D yellow fever vaccine.

The CDR3 loop is CSARQQLAGDF. The CDR3 DNA sequence: TGCAGTGCTAGACAACAACTAGCGGGAGATTTC. The chain joins TRBV20-1 to TRBJ2-1, with 11 positions matching TRBD2. The germline V gene encodes CDR1 DFQATT and CDR2 SNEGSKA (reference sequence). The CDR3 extends over 11 amino acids.